These T cell receptor beta chains were read from a single sample in a study of T cell repertoires in cytomegalovirus infection. TCRdb re-called the reads through MiXCR, storing one row per CDR3 protein. The table has about 460,000 distinct CDR3 sequences, about 11% seen once. What was sequenced was PBMCs. The receptors here all came from a human donor in good health (CMV status not recorded). Some clones in this sample may be carry-over from other donors' samples. CDR3s include the opening cysteine and the closing phenylalanine or tryptophan. Fields, in order: D gene, J gene, V gene, clone size, CDR3 length, CDR3 protein, CDR3 DNA. D genes are given only for firm matches. Clone size is not always given. Where it is, it says once, few, many or a class for expanded clones.

d_gene: -; j_gene: TRBJ1-6; v_gene: TRBV11-2; abundance: -; len: 15; CDR3aa: CAISSPGRDNSPRHF; CDR3nt: TGTGCCATCAGCTCTCCGGGACGGGATAATTCACCCCGCCACTTT
d_gene: -; j_gene: TRBJ2-1; v_gene: TRBV7-6; abundance: many; len: 15; CDR3aa: CASSPTLAREHEQFF; CDR3nt: TGTGCCAGCAGCCCGACTCTAGCAAGGGAACATGAGCAGTTCTTC
d_gene: -; j_gene: TRBJ1-3; v_gene: TRBV4-2; abundance: -; len: 19; CDR3aa: CASSQPLQSDSHSGNTIYF; CDR3nt: TGTGCCAGCAGCCAACCCCTCCAAAGCGACAGCCACTCTGGAAACACCATATATTTT
d_gene: TRBD2; j_gene: TRBJ2-3; v_gene: TRBV20-1; abundance: -; len: 16; CDR3aa: CSATGGLAGPTDTQYF; CDR3nt: TGCAGTGCCACGGGGGGGCTAGCGGGCCCCACAGATACGCAGTATTTT
d_gene: -; j_gene: TRBJ2-5; v_gene: TRBV20-1; abundance: few; len: 13; CDR3aa: CSARNPPRETQYF; CDR3nt: TGCAGTGCTCGGAACCCTCCCCGAGAGACCCAGTACTTC
d_gene: -; j_gene: TRBJ1-2; v_gene: TRBV7-8; abundance: many; len: 15; CDR3aa: CASSAGRENEIYYTF; CDR3nt: TGTGCCAGCAGCGCGGGGCGGGAGAACGAAATCTACTACACCTTC
d_gene: -; j_gene: TRBJ2-1; v_gene: TRBV19; abundance: -; len: 15; CDR3aa: CASSMIGASPNEQFF; CDR3nt: TGTGCCAGTAGTATGATTGGAGCTAGTCCCAATGAGCAGTTCTTC
d_gene: -; j_gene: TRBJ2-7; v_gene: TRBV5-1; abundance: many; len: 14; CDR3aa: CASSQGTGGYEQYF; CDR3nt: TGTGCCAGCAGCCAGGGCACCGGGGGCTACGAGCAGTACTTC
d_gene: -; j_gene: TRBJ2-2; v_gene: TRBV19; abundance: many; len: 13; CDR3aa: CASKGFPTGELFF; CDR3nt: TGTGCCAGTAAGGGGTTTCCCACCGGGGAGCTGTTTTTT
d_gene: TRBD2; j_gene: TRBJ2-3; v_gene: TRBV7-6; abundance: many; len: 17; CDR3aa: CASSPPPLAARTDTQYF; CDR3nt: TGTGCCAGCAGCCCACCCCCCCTAGCGGCACGCACAGATACGCAGTATTTT
d_gene: TRBD1; j_gene: TRBJ1-4; v_gene: TRBV28; abundance: few; len: 14; CDR3aa: CASSFLTGNEKLFF; CDR3nt: TGTGCCAGCAGTTTCCTGACAGGGAATGAAAAACTGTTTTTT
d_gene: -; j_gene: TRBJ1-1; v_gene: TRBV6-5; abundance: many; len: 14; CDR3aa: CASSYGISGTEAFF; CDR3nt: TGTGCCAGCAGTTATGGTATTTCGGGCACTGAAGCTTTCTTT
d_gene: -; j_gene: TRBJ1-6; v_gene: TRBV28; abundance: -; len: 13; CDR3aa: CASSGDGVRALHF; CDR3nt: TGTGCCAGCAGTGGGGACGGTGTTCGGGCCCTCCACTTT
d_gene: TRBD1; j_gene: TRBJ2-3; v_gene: TRBV7-6; abundance: many; len: 15; CDR3aa: CASRPPGQGKDTQYF; CDR3nt: TGTGCCAGCAGACCGCCGGGACAGGGAAAAGATACGCAGTATTTT
d_gene: TRBD2; j_gene: TRBJ2-2; v_gene: TRBV2; abundance: many; len: 14; CDR3aa: CASSELRGTGELFF; CDR3nt: TGTGCCAGCAGTGAACTGCGGGGGACCGGGGAGCTGTTTTTT
d_gene: TRBD2; j_gene: TRBJ2-7; v_gene: TRBV12-3/TRBV12-4; abundance: many; len: 14; CDR3aa: CASSLDGTSTKQYF; CDR3nt: TGTGCCAGCAGTTTAGACGGGACTAGCACGAAGCAGTACTTC
d_gene: -; j_gene: TRBJ1-1; v_gene: TRBV7-9; abundance: many; len: 14; CDR3aa: CASSSQGTNTEAFF; CDR3nt: TGTGCCAGCAGCTCTCAGGGGACGAACACTGAAGCTTTCTTT
d_gene: -; j_gene: TRBJ2-6; v_gene: TRBV6-1; abundance: many; len: 16; CDR3aa: CASTRTASSGANVLTF; CDR3nt: TGTGCCAGCACCCGGACGGCAAGCTCTGGGGCCAACGTCCTGACTTTC
d_gene: -; j_gene: TRBJ2-2; v_gene: TRBV11-1; abundance: many; len: 14; CDR3aa: CASRRDLRPGELFF; CDR3nt: TGTGCCAGCAGACGGGACCTCCGACCCGGGGAGCTGTTTTTT
d_gene: TRBD1; j_gene: TRBJ2-2; v_gene: TRBV12-3/TRBV12-4; abundance: -; len: 15; CDR3aa: CASSRTGTNTGELFF; CDR3nt: TGTGCCAGCAGTCGGACAGGGACGAACACCGGGGAGCTGTTTTTT
d_gene: -; j_gene: TRBJ2-2; v_gene: TRBV20-1; abundance: -; len: 16; CDR3aa: CSASGPLNTNTGELFF; CDR3nt: TGCAGTGCTTCCGGACCCTTAAACACGAACACCGGGGAGCTGTTTTTT
d_gene: -; j_gene: TRBJ2-2; v_gene: TRBV9; abundance: -; len: 15; CDR3aa: CASSVVAGRPGELFF; CDR3nt: TGTGCCAGCAGCGTAGTGGCAGGGAGGCCCGGGGAGCTGTTTTTT
d_gene: TRBD2; j_gene: TRBJ2-1; v_gene: TRBV9; abundance: -; len: 13; CDR3aa: CASGTSSYNEQFF; CDR3nt: TGTGCCAGTGGGACTAGCTCCTACAATGAGCAGTTCTTC
d_gene: -; j_gene: TRBJ2-7; v_gene: TRBV7-9; abundance: many; len: 11; CDR3aa: CASSVGYEQYF; CDR3nt: TGTGCCAGCAGTGTTGGTTACGAGCAGTACTTC
d_gene: TRBD2; j_gene: TRBJ2-1; v_gene: TRBV12-3/TRBV12-4; abundance: many; len: 14; CDR3aa: CASKVAGNYNEQFF; CDR3nt: TGTGCCAGCAAAGTAGCGGGGAACTACAATGAGCAGTTCTTC
d_gene: -; j_gene: TRBJ1-1; v_gene: TRBV11-3; abundance: many; len: 15; CDR3aa: CASSPGGGYGTEAFF; CDR3nt: TGTGCCAGCAGCCCCGGCGGGGGGTATGGGACTGAAGCTTTCTTT
d_gene: -; j_gene: TRBJ2-3; v_gene: TRBV6-4; abundance: many; len: 13; CDR3aa: CASSVQATDTQYF; CDR3nt: TGTGCCAGCAGTGTTCAGGCCACAGATACGCAGTATTTT
d_gene: TRBD2; j_gene: TRBJ2-3; v_gene: TRBV12-3/TRBV12-4; abundance: many; len: 18; CDR3aa: CASSAGAGEAGGTDTQYF; CDR3nt: TGTGCCAGCAGTGCGGGCGCGGGGGAGGCAGGTGGCACAGATACGCAGTATTTT
d_gene: TRBD2; j_gene: TRBJ2-2; v_gene: TRBV20-1; abundance: -; len: 18; CDR3aa: CSASALAGALPSTGELFF; CDR3nt: TGCAGTGCTAGTGCCTTAGCGGGGGCCCTTCCTTCGACCGGGGAGCTGTTTTTT
d_gene: -; j_gene: TRBJ2-7; v_gene: TRBV12-3/TRBV12-4; abundance: many; len: 16; CDR3aa: CASSLARTVSSYEQYF; CDR3nt: TGTGCCAGCAGTTTAGCAAGGACGGTGAGCTCCTACGAGCAGTACTTC
d_gene: -; j_gene: TRBJ1-2; v_gene: TRBV12-3/TRBV12-4; abundance: many; len: 11; CDR3aa: CATPDAYGYTF; CDR3nt: TGTGCCACCCCGGACGCCTATGGCTACACCTTC
d_gene: TRBD2; j_gene: TRBJ2-2; v_gene: TRBV5-6; abundance: -; len: 17; CDR3aa: CASSLAAGGPNTGELFF; CDR3nt: TGTGCCAGCAGCTTGGCTGCGGGGGGCCCGAACACCGGGGAGCTGTTTTTT
d_gene: -; j_gene: TRBJ2-1; v_gene: TRBV7-2; abundance: many; len: 15; CDR3aa: CASPSGDGGYNEQFF; CDR3nt: TGTGCCAGCCCTTCAGGGGACGGCGGTTACAATGAGCAGTTCTTC
d_gene: -; j_gene: TRBJ1-4; v_gene: TRBV7-9; abundance: many; len: 16; CDR3aa: CASSNIRDGVNEKLFF; CDR3nt: TGTGCCAGCAGCAACATACGGGACGGGGTTAATGAAAAACTGTTTTTT
d_gene: -; j_gene: TRBJ2-1; v_gene: TRBV20-1; abundance: many; len: 15; CDR3aa: CSAYGGASGYNEQFF; CDR3nt: TGCAGTGCTTATGGGGGGGCTAGCGGATACAATGAGCAGTTCTTC
d_gene: -; j_gene: TRBJ2-5; v_gene: TRBV11-2; abundance: many; len: 14; CDR3aa: CASSLWKGQETQYF; CDR3nt: TGTGCCAGCAGCTTATGGAAGGGACAAGAGACCCAGTACTTC
d_gene: -; j_gene: TRBJ2-7; v_gene: TRBV15; abundance: many; len: 14; CDR3aa: CATSRDRGVYEQYF; CDR3nt: TGTGCCACCAGCAGAGACAGGGGTGTTTACGAGCAGTACTTC
d_gene: TRBD1; j_gene: TRBJ1-4; v_gene: TRBV11-2; abundance: many; len: 15; CDR3aa: CASSLLQGAGEKLFF; CDR3nt: TGTGCCAGCAGCCTATTGCAGGGGGCGGGTGAAAAACTGTTTTTT
d_gene: TRBD1; j_gene: TRBJ2-2; v_gene: TRBV5-4; abundance: many; len: 16; CDR3aa: CASSSRDRANTGELFF; CDR3nt: TGTGCCAGCAGCTCCCGGGACAGAGCGAACACCGGGGAGCTGTTTTTT
d_gene: -; j_gene: TRBJ2-7; v_gene: TRBV29-1; abundance: few; len: 15; CDR3aa: CSVVPTGGVVYEQYF; CDR3nt: TGCAGCGTTGTCCCCACAGGCGGCGTGGTCTACGAGCAGTACTTC
d_gene: TRBD2; j_gene: TRBJ2-5; v_gene: TRBV4-1; abundance: -; len: 15; CDR3aa: CASSQASGVSETQYF; CDR3nt: TGCGCCAGCAGCCAAGCTAGCGGGGTATCAGAGACCCAGTACTTC
d_gene: -; j_gene: TRBJ2-6; v_gene: TRBV7-9; abundance: many; len: 18; CDR3aa: CASSSIGTEYSGANVLTF; CDR3nt: TGTGCCAGCAGCTCTATCGGGACTGAATACTCTGGGGCCAACGTCCTGACTTTC
d_gene: -; j_gene: TRBJ1-5; v_gene: TRBV2; abundance: few; len: 17; CDR3aa: CASSEGGWTSSNQPQHF; CDR3nt: TGTGCCAGCAGTGAAGGTGGTTGGACAAGCAGCAATCAGCCCCAGCATTTT
d_gene: TRBD2; j_gene: TRBJ2-1; v_gene: TRBV10-3; abundance: -; len: 13; CDR3aa: CAISEGRENEQFF; CDR3nt: TGTGCCATCAGTGAAGGGCGGGAGAATGAGCAGTTCTTC
d_gene: -; j_gene: TRBJ1-2; v_gene: TRBV5-1; abundance: -; len: 15; CDR3aa: CASSLEISVSYGYTF; CDR3nt: TGCGCCAGCAGCTTGGAAATTTCAGTCTCCTATGGCTACACCTTC